The sequence of this T cell receptor beta chain was determined in a study of blood T cell repertoires in COVID-19. About the research overall: There were acute and convalescent COVID-19 samples, and they came from the United States, Italy and Spain. From T cells, B-cell-depleted T cells, or PBMCs came the material, which was cDNA or gDNA.

Authors' data handling: Reference gene primer amplification gave estimated nucleated cell counts. The data were produced by immunoSEQ multiplex PCR, yet TCRdb's version contains in-frame clones alone and is incomplete. The DNA gave D and trimming, while V, J and clone size come from that table. Among 35,000 to 55,000 clones listed, 86% were seen once. Germline CDR1 and CDR2: SGHDN and FVKESK. The CDR3 covers 16 residues. Germline trimming cut 4 bases from V and 0 bases from J; bases unmatched to any gene: 2. Sample: peripheral blood. The rearrangement uses TRBV14 and TRBJ2-1; 11 nucleotides match TRBD2. The TCR was taken from a man in his 60s with active COVID-19. The CDR3 DNA follows: TGTGCCAGCAGCCTGACTAGCGGGGTCTCCTACAATGAGCAGTTCTTC. Residues: CASSLTSGVSYNEQFF.